By share, the clone carrying this TCR beta chain counts as large. No antigen is known for it. The CDR3 consists of 15 residues. The J segment lost 1 base and the V segment lost 2 bases, leaving 3 bases of the junction unmatched. Per the germline V gene, CDR1 is MNHNS and CDR2 is SASEGT. Measured with immunoSEQ multiplex PCR; TCRdb has only the in-frame clones, and not every one. The sample has tens of thousands of clones, around 90% seen once. This entry belongs to a study of T cell responses to AZD1222 COVID-19 vaccine. Study results and caveats: The repertoires were collected only after the peak T cell response. Among spike-specific TCRs, nearly half reportedly target unmutated variant regions.

The specimen comprised peripheral blood, sampled on day 0 of AZD1222 vaccination. The chain carries TRBV6-1 and TRBJ2-7; TRBD1 aligns across 9 bases. This TCR was sampled from an adult in good health. CDR3 DNA: TGTGCCAGCAGTGAACGACAGGGGGGATCCTACGAGCAGTACTTC. Protein: CASSERQGGSYEQYF.